Following are 29 T cell receptor beta chains from one sample sequenced in a study of T cells in Graves' hyperthyroidism and ophthalmopathy (dated by TCRdb to between 2019 and 2020). Receptor amplification or capture employed multiplex PCR. The sequencer listed for this sample is Illumina HiSeq 2000. Amplification of TCR beta CDR3 regions was carried out from RNA transcripts. The first round of RT-PCR for the TCR CDR3 was performed with the HTBI primer set and the Qiagen OneStep RT-PCR kit. In-frame beta chains were kept once TCRdb had trimmed the public reads at Q25 with fastp and called clones with MiXCR. When rows share a CDR3 protein, they turn into one entry using the most common DNA and genes. The sample table shows about 400,000 distinct CDR3 sequences, and about 16% are seen once. 30% to 35% of the sample belongs to the ten largest clones. Sample: blood. The receptors stem from a woman in her 30s with Graves' hyperthyroidism.

This clonotype showed up many times. The J gene is TRBJ2-1, the V gene TRBV2, with a weak D call TRBD2 (5 bases). The ends were cut back, 7 bases at V and 3 bases at J, with 7 bases in the middle. This CDR3 region has 12 residues. CDR1 and CDR2 from the germline V gene are SNHLY and FYNNEI. The CDR3 sequence: CASNGLYNEQFF. The CDR3 coding sequence is TGTGCCAGCAATGGACTCTACAATGAGCAGTTCTTC.

This clonotype has ten or more counts. J is TRBJ2-1 and V is TRBV2; D is perhaps TRBD1 or TRBD2 (5 bases each). From germline, CDR1 is SNHLY and CDR2 FYNNEI. V gave up 5 bases and J gave up 10 bases, with 15 bases separating them. The CDR3 contains 13 residues. In nucleotides, the CDR3 is TGTGCCAGCAGTCCCGGGACCTGGGAAGAGCAGTTCTTC. Encoded protein: CASSPGTWEEQFF. The entire variable domain, with the rest obtained from reference TRBV2 and TRBJ2-1, is as follows: EPEVTQTPSHQVTQMGQEVILRCVPISNHLYFYWYRQILGQKVEFLVSFYNNEISEKSEIFDDQFSVERPDGSNFTLKIRSTKLEDSAMYFCASSPGTWEEQFFGPGTRLTVL.

Regarding this clonotype: A much more abundant neighbour one base away suggests this may be a read error. The chain's CDR3 is CASSYEQRAGYEQYF. In DNA form, the CDR3 reads TGTGCCAGCAGTTACGAACAGAGGGCAGGGTACGAGCAGTACTTC. The chain uses TRBV3-1 and TRBJ2-7; D possibly uses TRBD1 or TRBD2 (5 bases each). Trimming removed 6 bases from V and 4 bases from J, with 19 bases in between. Germline V lookup: CDR1 LGHDT, CDR2 YNNKEL (reference sequence). This CDR3 is 15 amino acids long.

This chain joins TRBV27 and TRBJ2-3, with D tentatively TRBD2 (5 bases). Deletions cut 6 bases from V and 5 bases from J, with 15 bases between. Germline values: CDR1 MNHEY, CDR2 SMNVEV (reference sequence). The CDR3 is made up of 14 amino acids. The CDR3 coding sequence is TGTGCCAGCAGCCCCCCGGGGAAGGGAGATACGCAGTATTTT. Its translation: CASSPPGKGDTQYF.

This clonotype came up many times. The chain links TRBV2 to TRBJ1-5, with D hard to call. Germline CDR1 reads SNHLY; CDR2 reads FYNNEI. This CDR3 has 13 residues. Trimming left V 5 bases short and J 6 bases short, with 11 bases between. The CDR3 region has the DNA TGTGCCAGCAGTATAGGATGGGGTCAGCCCCAGCATTTT. This codes for CASSIGWGQPQHF.

This clonotype was observed a handful of times. This chain links TRBV7-2 with TRBJ1-4, with 8 bases aligning to TRBD1. V gave up 5 bases and J gave up 7 bases; unmatched junction bases: 6. The CDR3 spans 14 residues. Germline V gene lookup returns CDR1 SGHTA and CDR2 FQGNSA. CDR3 region: CASSTGGSREKLFF. The CDR3 DNA sequence: TGTGCCAGCAGCACAGGGGGATCTCGTGAAAAACTGTTTTTT.

V and J are TRBV18 and TRBJ1-1; TRBD1 matches 7 bases. CDR1 is KGHSH and CDR2 is LQKENI in the germline V gene. The CDR3 length is 18 residues. The ends lost 6 bases at V and 1 base at J; junction bases unmatched: 17. CDR3 amino acids: CASSITGKKGAPNTEAFF. CDR3 sequence (DNA): TGTGCCAGCTCTATCACGGGAAAAAAGGGGGCCCCGAACACTGAAGCTTTCTTT. The entire variable domain, with the rest obtained from reference TRBV18 and TRBJ1-1, is as follows: NAGVMQNPRHLVRRRGQEARLRCSPMKGHSHVYWYRQLPEEGLKFMVYLQKENIIDESGMPKERFSAEFPKEGPSILRIQQVVRGDSAAYFCASSITGKKGAPNTEAFFGQGTRLTVV.

This clonotype was observed at least ten times. The chain recombines TRBV2 with TRBJ2-1, with TRBD2 matching over 7 bases. The V gene's germline CDR1 is SNHLY and CDR2 FYNNEI. J gave up 5 bases and V 6 bases, and 4 bases lay outside the gene matches. CDR3 size: 13 residues. The CDR3 spells CASSGRYDNEQFF. Here the CDR3 DNA reads TGTGCCAGCAGCGGGAGGTACGACAATGAGCAGTTCTTC.

This clonotype was observed many times. V usage is TRBV28 and J usage is TRBJ1-5; D is unclear. In germline, CDR1 is MDHEN, CDR2 SYDVKM. V was pared by 3 bases and J by 6 bases, with 12 bases between. The CDR3 covers 14 residues. The DNA of the CDR3 is TGTGCCAGCAGTTTGTCCGAGGAGGGTCAGCCCCAGCATTTT. Its protein is CASSLSEEGQPQHF.

This clonotype occurred a few times. The gene calls are TRBV9 and TRBJ2-7; maybe TRBD2 (7 bases). This CDR3 has 15 amino acids. V lost 4 bases, J lost 3 bases, and 17 bases lay in between. Germline CDR1 and CDR2: SGDLS and YYNGEE. The CDR3 loop is CASSPQGGGRYEQYF. Here the CDR3 DNA reads TGTGCCAGCAGCCCCCAAGGGGGGGGCCGCTACGAGCAGTACTTC.

This clonotype appeared many times. The rearrangement links TRBV12-3 or TRBV12-4 to TRBJ2-7; D is ambiguous. V gave up 6 bases and J gave up 6 bases, with 15 bases separating them. The CDR3 extends over 13 amino acids. The CDR3 nucleotides read TGTGCCAGCAGCCCCGTCATGTTCCGCGAGCAGTACTTC. Translated: CASSPVMFREQYF.

This clonotype came up many times. The chain is built from TRBV7-2 and TRBJ2-3; 7 bases align to TRBD2. CDR1 and CDR2 from the germline V gene are SGHTA and FQGNSA. Germline trimming cut 5 bases from V and 2 bases from J; bases unmatched to any gene: 13. The CDR3 is 17 amino acids. The CDR3 sequence is CASSPQLSSGYTDTQYF. CDR3 sequence (DNA): TGTGCCAGCAGCCCCCAGCTGTCTAGCGGATACACAGATACGCAGTATTTT.

This clonotype appeared many times. V is TRBV6-5 and J is TRBJ2-7; D is unresolved. Germline V gene lookup returns CDR1 MNHEY and CDR2 SVGAGI. Trimming removed 0 bases at V and 2 bases at J, with 14 bases between. CDR3 size: 16 residues. CDR3: CASSYSRGQAAYEQYF. CDR3 in DNA: TGTGCCAGCAGTTACTCGCGTGGCCAGGCTGCCTACGAGCAGTACTTC.

This clonotype showed up many times. This chain uses TRBV6-1 with TRBJ2-7; D possibly matches TRBD1 or TRBD2 (5 bases each). Germline loops: CDR1 MNHNS, CDR2 SASEGT. The CDR3 is 17 amino acids. The V end lost 2 bases, the J end lost 2 bases, and 19 bases lay between the germline ends. The DNA for the CDR3 is TGTGCCAGCAGTGAACTACTAGGGGAAACCTTCACCTACGAGCAGTACTTC. It codes for CASSELLGETFTYEQYF.

In this sample, this clonotype turned up many times. The chain couples TRBV27 to TRBJ2-5, with TRBD1 matching over 9 bases. CDR1 is MNHEY, CDR2 SMNVEV, per germline (reference sequence). This CDR3 has 15 residues. V lost 3 bases, J lost 5 bases, and 7 bases stayed unmatched. The CDR3 loop reads CASSFMGQGRETQYF. CDR3 sequence (DNA): TGTGCCAGCAGTTTTATGGGACAGGGCCGGGAGACCCAGTACTTC.

This clonotype was detected ten times or more. The chain combines TRBV13 with TRBJ2-1; D remains ambiguous. Germline lookup yields CDR1 PRHDT and CDR2 FYEKMQ (reference sequence). The CDR3 is made up of 15 amino acids. Trimming pared 2 bases from V and 9 bases from J, leaving 17 bases between. The CDR3 DNA follows: TGTGCCAGCAGCTTACGGACCGCACCTTGGGGTGAGCAGTTCTTC. The encoded protein is CASSLRTAPWGEQFF.

The V call is TRBV5-1, the J call TRBJ2-3; no definite D call. Germline CDR1 SGHRS, CDR2 YFSETQ. The CDR3 has 14 amino acids. V gave up 0 bases and J gave up 2 bases, with 7 bases separating them. The DNA for the CDR3 is TGCGCCAGCAGCTTGGTACCTGACACAGATACGCAGTATTTT. Protein: CASSLVPDTDTQYF.

The table lists this clonotype with many counts. This rearrangement joins TRBV30 to TRBJ2-1; D may be TRBD2 (6 bases). This CDR3 is 16 amino acids long. Germline V gene data show CDR1 as GTSNPN and CDR2 as SVGIG (reference sequence). V lost 0 bases and J 5 bases, leaving 17 bases between the germline ends. The CDR3 DNA sequence: TGTGCCTGGAGTGTAGCTCTAGGGAGGTCCCACAATGAGCAGTTCTTC. Translation: CAWSVALGRSHNEQFF. The complete variable domain, with remaining parts taken from reference TRBV30 and TRBJ2-1, reads SQTIHQWPATLVQPVGSPLSLECTVEGTSNPNLYWYRQAAGRGLQLLFYSVGIGQISSEVPQNLSASRPQDRQFILSSKKLLLSDSGFYLCAWSVALGRSHNEQFFGPGTRLTVL.

This clonotype was detected many times. At one boundary the junction diverges from the germline segment, which might be a read error. The V call is TRBV7-8, the J call TRBJ2-1; D not certain. The CDR3 runs 15 residues. Germline CDR1 and CDR2: SGHVS and FQNEAQ. The CDR3 is CASSLGQVSSNEQFF. The CDR3 coding sequence is TGTGCCAGCAGCTTAGGGCAGGTCTCCTCCAATGAGCAGTTCTTC.

This clonotype appeared many times. The rearrangement joins TRBV18 to TRBJ2-3; a possible D gene is TRBD1 (5 bases). Trimming stripped 3 bases from V and 6 bases from J, with 16 bases between. The CDR3 loop spans 15 amino acids. CDR1 is KGHSH, CDR2 LQKENI, per germline. The CDR3 spells CASSPDTYPRDTQYF. The CDR3 DNA reads TGTGCCAGCTCACCGGACACTTACCCACGCGATACGCAGTATTTT.

The chain links TRBV11-3 to TRBJ2-1, with D unclear. V lost 2 bases to trimming and J lost 2 bases, with 13 bases between them. CDR1 SGHNT and CDR2 YENEEA come from the germline V gene. This CDR3 is built from 16 residues. CDR3 nucleotide sequence: TGTGCCAGCAGCTTAAAAACGGGCGAGCCCTACAATGAGCAGTTCTTC. Its translation: CASSLKTGEPYNEQFF.

The J gene is TRBJ2-3, the V gene TRBV5-1; tentative D call: TRBD1 (5 bases). V was trimmed by 2 bases and J by 0 bases, leaving 10 bases between them. The germline V gene has CDR1 SGHRS and CDR2 YFSETQ. The CDR3 spans 15 residues. Here the CDR3 reads CASSLGVGSTDTQYF. The DNA for the CDR3 is TGCGCCAGCAGCTTAGGGGTAGGGAGCACAGATACGCAGTATTTT.

This clonotype was observed at least ten times. This rearrangement joins TRBV2 to TRBJ2-3, with 9 bases fitting TRBD1. This CDR3 comprises 13 residues. V trimming: 9 bases; J trimming: 6 bases; junction bases outside the gene matches: 7. Germline CDR1 and CDR2: SNHLY and FYNNEI. CDR3 residues: CASSTGGVDTQYF. Written as DNA, the CDR3 is TGTGCCAGTTCGACAGGGGGGGTGGATACGCAGTATTTT.

This clonotype has only a few counts. The rearrangement links TRBV7-2 to TRBJ2-1; 7 bases match TRBD1. CDR3 length equals 14 residues. Per germline, CDR1 SGHTA and CDR2 FQGNSA. V lost 1 base, J lost 9 bases, and 6 bases stayed unmatched. CDR3 residues: CASSLGQGEGEQFF. CDR3 DNA: TGTGCCAGCAGCTTAGGACAGGGTGAGGGTGAGCAGTTCTTC.

The V call is TRBV9, the J call TRBJ2-7, with 9 bases matching TRBD1. The CDR3 extends over 15 amino acids. The V segment lost 4 bases and the J segment 0 bases; nucleotides outside the gene matches: 5. Germline V gene sequence: CDR1 SGDLS, CDR2 YYNGEE. CDR3 in DNA: TGTGCCAGCAGCCCCCGACAGGGGGGCTCCTACGAGCAGTACTTC. This sequence encodes CASSPRQGGSYEQYF.

This clonotype was seen many times. The chain couples TRBV2 to TRBJ2-5; TRBD2 is a possible D gene (6 bases). The V end was cut by 6 bases, the J end by 2 bases, with 19 bases between. Germline V gene data show CDR1 as SNHLY and CDR2 as FYNNEI. The CDR3 contains 16 residues. This CDR3 is CASSPPRAEGQETQYF. In nucleotides, the CDR3 is TGTGCCAGCAGCCCCCCACGGGCGGAGGGACAAGAGACCCAGTACTTC.

This clonotype was found a few times. The chain has TRBV6-1 and TRBJ1-5; D is unclear. V lost 6 bases and J 4 bases, leaving 13 bases between the germline ends. The CDR3 length is 14 residues. Germline CDR1 is MNHNS and CDR2 is SASEGT. The CDR3 DNA reads TGTGCCAGCAGCCCCCGTGGGCGGAATCAGCCCCAGCATTTT. Its translation: CASSPRGRNQPQHF.

The V call is TRBV28, the J call TRBJ1-2; 10 bases line up with TRBD1. The ends lost 3 bases at V and 0 bases at J; junction bases unmatched: 4. Germline V gene data show CDR1 as MDHEN and CDR2 as SYDVKM. The CDR3 is 16 residues long. CDR3 bases: TGTGCCAGCAGTTTTCGCGGGACAGGGGCTAACTATGGCTACACCTTC. The encoded protein is CASSFRGTGANYGYTF.

Only a few counts were recorded for this clonotype. The chain joins TRBV2 to TRBJ1-5, with 9 bases aligning to TRBD1. The V gene's germline CDR1 is SNHLY and CDR2 FYNNEI. The CDR3 totals 14 residues. The V gene end was trimmed by 8 bases and the J gene end by 4 bases; junction bases not matched to a gene: 6. The CDR3 reads CASGVQGANQPQHF. CDR3 nucleotides: TGTGCCAGCGGGGTACAGGGGGCAAATCAGCCCCAGCATTTT. Complete variable domain (other parts from reference TRBV2 and TRBJ1-5): EPEVTQTPSHQVTQMGQEVILRCVPISNHLYFYWYRQILGQKVEFLVSFYNNEISEKSEIFDDQFSVERPDGSNFTLKIRSTKLEDSAMYFCASGVQGANQPQHFGDGTRLSIL.